The sequence of this T cell receptor beta chain was determined in a study of OX40 agonist ivuxolimab in advanced cancers. Libraries were prepared by immunoSEQ multiplex PCR; TCRdb keeps only in-frame clonotypes and omits some of them. Of about 81,000 clones in the sample, 84% were seen once. CDR3 size: 12 residues. Trimming pared 1 base from V and 5 bases from J, leaving 3 bases between. Germline V gene sequence: CDR1 MGHDK, CDR2 SYGVNS. The receptor was isolated from an adult with an advanced solid tumor such as melanoma, head and neck, liver or kidney cancer. The sample was CD4+ or CD8+ T cells sorted from blood, taken in a trial of the OX40 agonist ivuxolimab. This chain uses TRBV25-1 with TRBJ2-1; no clear D gene. The CDR3 loop is CASSEWNNEQFF. The CDR3 DNA is TGTGCCAGCAGTGAATGGAACAATGAGCAGTTCTTC.